One and the same sample provided the 23 T cell receptor beta chains below, sequenced in a study of T cells expressing NK-cell markers. TCRdb reprocessed the 5' RACE reads and keeps a single row for each CDR3 protein, giving no DNA. The sample has about 460,000 distinct CDR3 sequences. Sequencing was done on a sample of blood T cells: a sorted CD56 or NKG2C T cell subset, CD4+ or CD8+ T cells, or bulk PBMC T cells (not recorded which). The receptors stem from a woman aged 45-65 years in good health.

V is TRBV6-1 and J is TRBJ2-5; TCRdb returns TRBD1, unconfirmable since there is no DNA. Germline CDR1 is MNHNS and CDR2 is SASEGT. The CDR3 extends over 14 amino acids. This CDR3 reads CASSSTGGMETQYF.

The V and J genes are TRBV27 and TRBJ2-1; TCRdb proposes TRBD1, but this gene call is untestable without DNA. The CDR3 length is 13 residues. Germline V gene data show CDR1 as MNHEY and CDR2 as SMNVEV (reference sequence). The CDR3 is CASSPLVGNEQFF.

V usage is TRBV6-5 and J usage is TRBJ1-5; with no DNA, the TCRdb D assignment of TRBD1 cannot be verified. CDR3 length: 13 amino acids. Germline values: CDR1 MNHEY, CDR2 SVGAGI. The CDR3 spells CASSWDRGLTQHF.

The chain is built from TRBV20-1 and TRBJ2-5; TCRdb's D call, TRBD2, is unchecked because there is no DNA. The V gene's germline CDR1 is DFQATT and CDR2 SNEGSKA (reference sequence). There are 18 residues in the CDR3. The CDR3 region is CSARGQWGDIGIQETQYF.

The rearrangement joins TRBV7-9 to TRBJ2-5; without DNA, the TCRdb call of TRBD1 cannot be checked. CDR1 and CDR2 (germline): SEHNR, FQNEAQ (reference sequence). CDR3 length equals 13 residues. Here the CDR3 reads CASMGGGQETQYF.

This chain connects TRBV12-3 or TRBV12-4 to TRBJ2-7; the TRBD2 assignment by TCRdb is unverifiable without DNA. The CDR3 is 15 residues long. The CDR3 loop is CASRPRGAGEYEQYF.

This chain uses TRBV19 with TRBJ2-2. Germline CDR1 reads LNHDA; CDR2 reads SQIVND (reference sequence). CDR3 length: 14 residues. The CDR3 here is CASRRRVRGGELFF.

The chain links TRBV6-6 to TRBJ2-3; TCRdb gives TRBD2 as the D gene, but with no DNA this cannot be confirmed. Germline assignment: CDR1 MNHNY and CDR2 SVGAGI (reference sequence). The CDR3 sequence is 15 residues long. CDR3 sequence: CASTEPSPHQDTQYF.

Here the CDR3 reads CASSQGTSRDTQYF. This chain joins TRBV4-2 and TRBJ2-3. The CDR3 is made up of 14 amino acids. Germline-derived CDR1 and CDR2 are LGHNA and YNFKEQ.

The chain is built from TRBV6-5 and TRBJ1-5; the D call from TCRdb, TRBD1, cannot be confirmed without DNA. Germline assignment: CDR1 MNHEY and CDR2 SVGAGI. CDR3 length: 15 residues. The CDR3 region is CASSVGGFSNQPQHF.

The chain has TRBV7-9 and TRBJ1-4. CDR3 length: 16 residues. CDR1 is SEHNR and CDR2 is FQNEAQ in the germline V gene (reference sequence). The CDR3 region is CASSPFATPRRKKLFF.

This chain joins TRBV19 and TRBJ2-1; TCRdb indicates TRBD1, and absent DNA this call remains unverified. CDR3 length: 14 residues. Germline V gene data show CDR1 as LNHDA and CDR2 as SQIVND (reference sequence). Here the CDR3 reads CASSIVGIHNEQFF.

The chain links TRBV12-3 or TRBV12-4 to TRBJ1-2; the D call of TRBD1 rests on TCRdb alone, since no DNA is present to check it. This CDR3 has 13 amino acids. CDR3 protein: CASSERGATGYTF.

The chain uses TRBV7-2 and TRBJ1-5; TCRdb designates TRBD1, a call that cannot be tested without DNA. The CDR3 has 15 amino acids. CDR1 is SGHTA, CDR2 FQGNSA, per germline. The CDR3 reads CASSLGGRNNQPQHF.

The chain employs TRBV6-1 and TRBJ2-1. Germline lookup yields CDR1 MNHNS and CDR2 SASEGT. This CDR3 comprises 16 residues. CDR3 amino acids: CASSVLSMSSYNEQFF.

The chain combines TRBV20-1 with TRBJ2-1; the D gene TCRdb calls, TRBD2, cannot be checked with no DNA. The CDR3 has 15 residues. Looked up from germline, CDR1 is DFQATT and CDR2 is SNEGSKA (reference sequence). The CDR3 region is CSGEEREGLSNEQFF.

V usage is TRBV29-1 and J usage is TRBJ1-2; TCRdb's assignment of TRBD1 cannot be checked, as there is no DNA. Germline V gene data show CDR1 as SQVTM and CDR2 as ANQGSEA. This CDR3 spans 11 amino acids. The CDR3 reads CSVGGKGGYTF.

This rearrangement joins TRBV11-2 to TRBJ1-3. The CDR3 length is 14 residues. Germline CDR1 and CDR2: SGHAT and FQNNGV. The CDR3 loop reads CASSLVFFGNTIYF. The variable domain in full, completed from reference TRBV11-2 and TRBJ1-3, reads EAGVAQSPRYKIIEKRQSVAFWCNPISGHATLYWYQQILGQGPKLLIQFQNNGVVDDSQLPKDRFSAERLKGVDSTLKIQPAKLEDSAVYLCASSLVFFGNTIYFGEGSWLTVV.

The rearrangement joins TRBV5-5 to TRBJ1-1; the TCRdb call, TRBD1, lacks DNA for checking. The CDR3 is made up of 14 amino acids. Germline values: CDR1 SGHKS, CDR2 YYEKEE (reference sequence). CDR3 amino acids: CASSQGAANTEAFF.

The chain recombines TRBV7-9 with TRBJ2-5; absent DNA, TCRdb's TRBD2 call cannot be checked. Germline assignment: CDR1 SEHNR and CDR2 FQNEAQ (reference sequence). This CDR3 contains 14 residues. CDR3 residues: CASRTGTTQETQYF.

V usage is TRBV28 and J usage is TRBJ2-7. This CDR3 spans 13 amino acids. Germline V gene lookup returns CDR1 MDHEN and CDR2 SYDVKM. CDR3 region: CASRGWGLYEQYF.

The J gene is TRBJ2-4, the V gene TRBV7-9. The CDR3 spans 16 residues. Germline CDR1 is SEHNR and CDR2 is FQNEAQ (reference sequence). The chain's CDR3 is CASSHETTGAKNIQYF.

This chain uses TRBV18 with TRBJ2-3. This CDR3 has 13 amino acids. Germline CDR1 and CDR2: KGHSH and LQKENI. The CDR3 sequence is CASLIGSTDTQYF.